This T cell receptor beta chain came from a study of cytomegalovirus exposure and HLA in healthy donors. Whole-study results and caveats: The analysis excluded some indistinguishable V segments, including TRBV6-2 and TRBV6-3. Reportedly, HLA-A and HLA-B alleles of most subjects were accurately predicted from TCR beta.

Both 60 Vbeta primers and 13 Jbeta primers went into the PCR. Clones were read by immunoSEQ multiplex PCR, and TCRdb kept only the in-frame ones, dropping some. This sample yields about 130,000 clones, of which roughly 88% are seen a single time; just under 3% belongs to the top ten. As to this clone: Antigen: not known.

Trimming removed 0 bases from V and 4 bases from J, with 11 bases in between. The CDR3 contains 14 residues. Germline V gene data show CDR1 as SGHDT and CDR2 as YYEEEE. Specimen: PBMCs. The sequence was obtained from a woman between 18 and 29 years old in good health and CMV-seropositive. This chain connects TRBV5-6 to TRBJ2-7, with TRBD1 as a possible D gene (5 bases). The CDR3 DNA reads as TGTGCCAGCAGCTTGGAACAGGTAACTTACGAGCAGTACTTC. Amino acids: CASSLEQVTYEQYF.